What follows are 22 T cell receptor beta chains derived from one specimen sequenced in a study of identifying expanded T cells in peripheral blood. The method was immunoSEQ multiplex PCR; TCRdb's version includes in-frame clones alone and lacks a portion of them. The top ten hold about 16% of the sample, which has around 120,000 clones, around 89% seen once. Sequencing was done on a sample of blood. These receptors were obtained from a person aged 18 to 69 in good health.

The CDR3: CASTYGGYEQYF. The CDR3 DNA follows: TGTGCCAGCACTTACGGGGGTTACGAGCAGTACTTC. This chain joins TRBV2 and TRBJ2-7; weak D call: TRBD2 (6 bases). V dropped 7 bases and J dropped 4 bases, with 11 bases sitting between them. Germline values: CDR1 SNHLY, CDR2 FYNNEI. CDR3 length equals 12 residues.

The rearrangement links TRBV6-5 to TRBJ1-5, with D uncertain. The CDR3 length is 14 residues. Germline CDR1 is MNHEY and CDR2 is SVGAGI. V shed 5 bases and J shed 11 bases, with 19 bases lying between them. The CDR3 sequence: CASSVIGPTTAQHF. The CDR3 nucleotides are TGTGCCAGCAGTGTTATCGGGCCCACAACGGCCCAGCATTTT.

CDR3 DNA sequence: TGTGCCAGCAGTGGACCCCTAGCGGGGGGGCTGAATGAGCAGTTCTTC. Amino acid sequence: CASSGPLAGGLNEQFF. The genes are TRBV27 and TRBJ2-1; 12 nucleotides agree with TRBD2. Looked up from germline, CDR1 is MNHEY and CDR2 is SMNVEV (reference sequence). V shed 5 bases and J 7 bases; nucleotides not matched to a gene: 9. The CDR3 extends over 16 amino acids.

This clone was seen a single time. V gene TRBV7-9 combines with J gene TRBJ2-7; D gene unclear. Per the germline V gene, CDR1 is SEHNR and CDR2 is FQNEAQ (reference sequence). The CDR3 runs to 12 residues. V lost 2 bases to trimming and J lost 2 bases, with 4 bases between them. The CDR3 DNA sequence: TGTGCCAGCAGCTTAAGGGCCTACGAGCAGTACTTC. Its translation is CASSLRAYEQYF.

The V call is TRBV27, the J call TRBJ2-3, with D unresolved. CDR3 length: 13 residues. Trimming pared 7 bases from V and 3 bases from J, leaving 11 bases between. Germline CDR1 is MNHEY and CDR2 is SMNVEV (reference sequence). CDR3 nucleotides: TGTGCCAGCATGGGTCCTGTTACAGATACGCAGTATTTT. Its translation: CASMGPVTDTQYF.

This clone was counted a single time. The chain is built from TRBV9 and TRBJ2-1, with a possible D match to TRBD1 (6 bases). Between the trimmed V and J ends, which lost 2 bases and 7 bases, there was a span of 31 bases. CDR3 length: 20 residues. Germline V gene lookup returns CDR1 SGDLS and CDR2 YYNGEE. CDR3 nucleotides: TGTGCCAGCAGCGTCTTTGAACAGGGTATTCTCCCACTTCGAGGGAATGAGCAGTTCTTC. This sequence encodes CASSVFEQGILPLRGNEQFF.

This clone was picked up one time. V usage is TRBV2 and J usage is TRBJ2-1; 10 bases are a match to TRBD1. Germline V gene lookup returns CDR1 SNHLY and CDR2 FYNNEI. The ends lost 3 bases at V and 7 bases at J; junction bases unmatched: 12. The CDR3 spans 17 residues. The CDR3 loop is CASSEVHWDRGLNEQFF. The CDR3 DNA reads as TGTGCCAGCAGTGAGGTTCATTGGGACAGGGGACTAAATGAGCAGTTCTTC.

V gene TRBV9 combines with J gene TRBJ1-2; D call uncertain. With 0 bases removed from V and 4 bases from J, the gap between germline ends came to 4 bases. The CDR3 has 12 residues. Looked up from germline, CDR1 is SGDLS and CDR2 is YYNGEE. CDR3 coding DNA: TGTGCCAGCAGCGTAGATTTCTATGGCTACACCTTC. Translated, it gives CASSVDFYGYTF.

The chain employs TRBV7-9 and TRBJ2-2; D gene unclear. The CDR3 contains 16 residues. V was clipped by 7 bases and J by 3 bases, with 18 bases between them. CDR1 is SEHNR and CDR2 is FQNEAQ in the germline V gene (reference sequence). The CDR3 here is CASTSPGGADTGELFF. The CDR3 region has the DNA TGTGCCAGCACGAGCCCCGGTGGTGCGGACACCGGGGAGCTGTTTTTT.

This sequence joins TRBV4-3 and TRBJ2-3; perhaps TRBD1 as D (5 bases). V lost 6 bases and J 0 bases, leaving 16 bases between the germline ends. Germline V gene lookup returns CDR1 LGHNA and CDR2 YSLEER. The CDR3 is 16 residues long. CDR3 sequence reads: CASSLRVGASTDTQYF. DNA for the CDR3: TGCGCCAGCAGTCTCAGGGTAGGGGCTAGCACAGATACGCAGTATTTT.

Turning to this clone: An end of the junction differs from the germline gene, which may be a read error. The V call is TRBV28, the J call TRBJ1-1; the D is unclear. This CDR3 is built from 13 residues. Germline CDR1 is MDHEN and CDR2 is SYDVKM. The CDR3 nucleotides read TGTGTCAGCAGTCTAGGAATGCGAACTGAAGCTTTCTTT. It encodes CVSSLGMRTEAFF.

The J gene is TRBJ2-7, the V gene TRBV5-8; 8 nucleotides align to TRBD1. Trimming removed 2 bases from V and 0 bases from J; junction bases left unmatched: 7. The V gene's germline CDR1 is SGHTS and CDR2 YDEGEE. This CDR3 comprises 16 residues. The CDR3 here is CASSLWTGKGSYEQYF. CDR3 coding DNA: TGTGCCAGCAGCTTATGGACAGGGAAGGGCTCCTACGAGCAGTACTTC.

Here the CDR3 reads CASRAGSLGETQYF. Here the CDR3 DNA reads TGTGCCAGCAGGGCGGGGTCATTGGGGGAGACCCAGTACTTC. This chain uses TRBV28 with TRBJ2-5; D might be TRBD2 (6 bases). Germline V lookup: CDR1 MDHEN, CDR2 SYDVKM. V lost 6 bases to trimming and J lost 5 bases, with 16 bases between them. The CDR3 extends over 14 amino acids.

The chain couples TRBV7-2 to TRBJ2-5; D is perhaps TRBD1 (5 bases). Germline V gene data show CDR1 as SGHTA and CDR2 as FQGNSA. V was pared by 0 bases and J by 5 bases, with 19 bases between. This CDR3 spans 17 amino acids. Here the CDR3 reads CASSLAFTLRAQETQYF. DNA of the CDR3: TGTGCCAGCAGCTTAGCTTTCACCCTCAGGGCCCAGGAGACCCAGTACTTC.

This rearrangement joins TRBV10-1 to TRBJ2-1; perhaps TRBD2 as D (5 bases). The germline CDR1 and CDR2 sequences are WNHNN and SYGVQD (reference sequence). The V and J ends lost 7 bases and 5 bases respectively, with 18 bases between them. CDR3 length: 15 amino acids. The CDR3 spells CASNTRGSWDNEQFF. For the CDR3, the DNA is TGCGCCAGCAATACCCGGGGATCCTGGGACAATGAGCAGTTCTTC.

The chain uses TRBV7-2 and TRBJ2-1; D gene unclear. Per the germline V gene, CDR1 is SGHTA and CDR2 is FQGNSA. Trimming removed 1 base from V and 9 bases from J, with 7 bases in between. The CDR3 spans 12 residues. CDR3 sequence (DNA): TGTGCCAGCAGCTTAGTACGGTCTGAGCAGTTCTTC. It translates to CASSLVRSEQFF.

The V call is TRBV27, the J call TRBJ2-3; D assignment may be TRBD1 or TRBD2 (6 bases each). In germline, CDR1 is MNHEY, CDR2 SMNVEV (reference sequence). CDR3 length: 14 amino acids. Trimming shortened V by 7 bases and J by 9 bases, and 20 bases separated the two germline ends. CDR3 nucleotide sequence: TGTGCCAGCATGGAGTCCTGGGGGGCGCAGACGCAGTATTTT. Its translation: CASMESWGAQTQYF.

The sample holds a few counts of this clone. This chain connects TRBV19 to TRBJ1-5; D gene ambiguous. CDR1 LNHDA and CDR2 SQIVND come from the germline V gene (reference sequence). The CDR3 has 15 residues. Trimming took off 1 base at V and 0 bases at J, with 7 bases between the two ends. The CDR3 protein is CASSIVSYSNQPQHF. The CDR3 region has the DNA TGTGCCAGTAGTATAGTGTCTTATAGCAATCAGCCCCAGCATTTT.

This chain connects TRBV5-4 to TRBJ1-1; possible D gene TRBD1, 5 bases. Germline V gives CDR1 SGHNT, CDR2 YYREEE (reference sequence). The CDR3 has 13 residues. V was clipped by 7 bases and J by 5 bases, with 15 bases between them. CDR3 DNA: TGTGCCAGCCACTTTGGGGGGAGTACTGAAGCTTTCTTT. Protein: CASHFGGSTEAFF. Full variable domain (outside the CDR3, taken from reference TRBV5-4 and TRBJ1-1): ETGVTQSPTHLIKTRGQQVTLRCSSQSGHNTVSWYQQALGQGPQFIFQYYREEENGRGNFPPRFSGLQFPNYSSELNVNALELDDSALYLCASHFGGSTEAFFGQGTRLTVV.

In this sample, this clone turned up once. CDR3 in DNA: TGTGCCAGCAGTTCGGACAGCTACGAGCAGTACTTC. Its protein product is CASSSDSYEQYF. The chain links TRBV6-1 to TRBJ2-7; D is possibly TRBD1 (6 bases). Germline values: CDR1 MNHNS, CDR2 SASEGT. The CDR3 has 12 amino acids. Between the trimmed V and J ends, which lost 5 bases and 3 bases, there was a span of 8 bases.

This sequence joins TRBV6-5 and TRBJ1-2; D is ambiguous. Germline V gene sequence: CDR1 MNHEY, CDR2 SVGAGI. The CDR3 spans 12 residues. Trimming took 5 bases from V and 4 from J, leaving 8 bases between them. The CDR3 DNA reads as TGTGCCAGCAGTCCCGCTGGCTATGGCTACACCTTC. It codes for CASSPAGYGYTF.

The gene calls are TRBV29-1 and TRBJ1-1; the D is unclear. CDR1 and CDR2 (germline): SQVTM, ANQGSEA. V lost 4 bases and J 4 bases, leaving 10 bases between the germline ends. This CDR3 comprises 12 residues. CDR3 loop: CSVGGWSTEAFF. The CDR3 nucleotides read TGCAGCGTTGGGGGTTGGAGCACTGAAGCTTTCTTT.